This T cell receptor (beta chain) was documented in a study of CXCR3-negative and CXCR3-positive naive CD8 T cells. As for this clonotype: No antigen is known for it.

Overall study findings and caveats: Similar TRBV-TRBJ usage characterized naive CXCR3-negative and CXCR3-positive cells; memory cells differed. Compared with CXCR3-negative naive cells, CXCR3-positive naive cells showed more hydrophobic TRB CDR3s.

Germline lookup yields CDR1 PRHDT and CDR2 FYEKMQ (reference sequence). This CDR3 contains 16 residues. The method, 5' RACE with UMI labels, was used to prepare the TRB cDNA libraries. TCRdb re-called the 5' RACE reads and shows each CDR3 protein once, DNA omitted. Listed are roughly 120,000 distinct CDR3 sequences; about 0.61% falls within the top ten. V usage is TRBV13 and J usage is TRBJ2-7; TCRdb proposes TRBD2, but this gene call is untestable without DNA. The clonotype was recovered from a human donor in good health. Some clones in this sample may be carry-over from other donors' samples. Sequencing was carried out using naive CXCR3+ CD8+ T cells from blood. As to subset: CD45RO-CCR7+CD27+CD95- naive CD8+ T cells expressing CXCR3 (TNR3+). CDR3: CASSPESSGGGVEQYF.